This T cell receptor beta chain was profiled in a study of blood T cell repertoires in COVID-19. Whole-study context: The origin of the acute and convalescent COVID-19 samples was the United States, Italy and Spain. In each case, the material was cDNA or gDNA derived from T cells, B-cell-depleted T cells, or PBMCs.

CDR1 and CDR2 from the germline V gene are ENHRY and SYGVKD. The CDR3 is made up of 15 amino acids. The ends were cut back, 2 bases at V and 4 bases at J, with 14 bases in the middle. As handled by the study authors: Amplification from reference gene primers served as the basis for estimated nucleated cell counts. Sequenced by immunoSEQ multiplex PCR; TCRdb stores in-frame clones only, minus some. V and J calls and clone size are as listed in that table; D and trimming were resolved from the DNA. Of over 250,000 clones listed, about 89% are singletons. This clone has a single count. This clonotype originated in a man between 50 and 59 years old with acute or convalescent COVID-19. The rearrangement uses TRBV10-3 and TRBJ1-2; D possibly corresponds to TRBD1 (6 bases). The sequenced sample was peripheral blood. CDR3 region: CAISEANRDIYGYTF. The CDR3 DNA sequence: TGTGCCATCAGTGAGGCCAACCGGGACATCTATGGCTACACCTTC.